This T cell receptor beta chain was retrieved from a study of Ad26.COV2.S vaccination and SARS-CoV-2 variants. General study findings and limits: Possibly, TCR breadth and depth analyses underestimated total T cell responses. Across vaccine and placebo recipients, the breadth of non-spike TCRs was similar. Vaccinated individuals (as opposed to placebo recipients) had higher spike-specific TCR breadth.

Treatment here: some 19 received Ad26.COV2.S at low or high dose, single or two shots; 5 received placebo; per-sample allocation not given. Sampling took place 63 days after the first vaccine or placebo injection. With 6 bases clipped from V and 2 bases from J, the junction kept 10 bases outside the gene matches. The V gene's germline CDR1 is LGHDT and CDR2 YNNKEL (reference sequence). The CDR3 runs 17 residues. The data were produced by immunoSEQ multiplex PCR, yet TCRdb's version contains in-frame clones alone and is incomplete. The sample gives around 370,000 clones, about 88% of which show up once; around 3% is in the top ten. As for this clone: The target antigen is unknown.

The sequence derives from a person between 18 and 65 years old who received the Ad26.COV2.S COVID-19 vaccine or a placebo. The rearrangement uses TRBV3-1 (or the pseudogene TRBV3-2) and TRBJ2-3; 11 positions match TRBD2. Sequences were derived from peripheral blood, sampled in a trial of Ad26.COV2.S vaccine versus placebo. The CDR3 loop reads CASSQTGTSGFTDTQYF. The CDR3 DNA follows: TGTGCCAGCAGTCAGACCGGGACTAGCGGTTTCACAGATACGCAGTATTTT.